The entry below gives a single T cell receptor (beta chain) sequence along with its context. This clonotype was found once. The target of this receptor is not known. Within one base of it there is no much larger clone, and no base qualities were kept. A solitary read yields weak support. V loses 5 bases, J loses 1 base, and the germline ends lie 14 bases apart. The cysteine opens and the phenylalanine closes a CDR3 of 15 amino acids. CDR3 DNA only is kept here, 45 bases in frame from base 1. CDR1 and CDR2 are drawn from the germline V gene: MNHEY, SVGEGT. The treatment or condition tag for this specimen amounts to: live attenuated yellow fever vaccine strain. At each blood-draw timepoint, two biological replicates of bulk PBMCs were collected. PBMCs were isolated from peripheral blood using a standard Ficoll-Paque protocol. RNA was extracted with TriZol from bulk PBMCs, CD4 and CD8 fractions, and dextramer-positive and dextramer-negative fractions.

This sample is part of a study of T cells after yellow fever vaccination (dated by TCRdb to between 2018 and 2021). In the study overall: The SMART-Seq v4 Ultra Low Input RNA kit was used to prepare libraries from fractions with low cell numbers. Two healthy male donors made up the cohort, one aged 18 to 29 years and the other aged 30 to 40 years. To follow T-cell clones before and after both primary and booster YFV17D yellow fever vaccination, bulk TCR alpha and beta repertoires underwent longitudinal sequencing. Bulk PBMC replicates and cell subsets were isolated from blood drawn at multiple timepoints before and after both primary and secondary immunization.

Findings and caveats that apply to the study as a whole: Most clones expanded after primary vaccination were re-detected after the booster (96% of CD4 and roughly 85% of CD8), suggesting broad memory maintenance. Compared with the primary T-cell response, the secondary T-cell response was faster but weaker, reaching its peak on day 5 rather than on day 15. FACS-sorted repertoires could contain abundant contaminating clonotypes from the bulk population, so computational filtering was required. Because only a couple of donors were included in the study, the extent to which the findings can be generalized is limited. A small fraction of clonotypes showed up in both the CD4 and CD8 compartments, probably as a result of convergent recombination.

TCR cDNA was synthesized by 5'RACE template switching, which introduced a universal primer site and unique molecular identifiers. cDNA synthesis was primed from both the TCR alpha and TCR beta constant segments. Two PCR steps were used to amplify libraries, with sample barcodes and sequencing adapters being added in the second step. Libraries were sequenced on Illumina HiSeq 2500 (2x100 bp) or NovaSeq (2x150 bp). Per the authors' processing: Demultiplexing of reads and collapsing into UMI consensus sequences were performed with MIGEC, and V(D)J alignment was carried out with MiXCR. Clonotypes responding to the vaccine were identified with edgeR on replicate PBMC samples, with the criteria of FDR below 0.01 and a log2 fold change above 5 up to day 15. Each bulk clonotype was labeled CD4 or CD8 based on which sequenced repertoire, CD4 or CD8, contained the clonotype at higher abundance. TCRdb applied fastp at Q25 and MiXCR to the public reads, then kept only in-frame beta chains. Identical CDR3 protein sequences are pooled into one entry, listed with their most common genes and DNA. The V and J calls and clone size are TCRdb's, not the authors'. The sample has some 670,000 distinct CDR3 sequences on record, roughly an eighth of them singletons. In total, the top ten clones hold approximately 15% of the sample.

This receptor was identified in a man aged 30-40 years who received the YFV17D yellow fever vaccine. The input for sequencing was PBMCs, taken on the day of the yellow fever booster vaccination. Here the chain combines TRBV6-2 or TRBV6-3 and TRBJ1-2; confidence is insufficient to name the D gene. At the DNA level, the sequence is TGTGCCAGCAGTCCCTTCGGGCGAAATAACTATGGCTACACCTTC. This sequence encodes CASSPFGRNNYGYTF.